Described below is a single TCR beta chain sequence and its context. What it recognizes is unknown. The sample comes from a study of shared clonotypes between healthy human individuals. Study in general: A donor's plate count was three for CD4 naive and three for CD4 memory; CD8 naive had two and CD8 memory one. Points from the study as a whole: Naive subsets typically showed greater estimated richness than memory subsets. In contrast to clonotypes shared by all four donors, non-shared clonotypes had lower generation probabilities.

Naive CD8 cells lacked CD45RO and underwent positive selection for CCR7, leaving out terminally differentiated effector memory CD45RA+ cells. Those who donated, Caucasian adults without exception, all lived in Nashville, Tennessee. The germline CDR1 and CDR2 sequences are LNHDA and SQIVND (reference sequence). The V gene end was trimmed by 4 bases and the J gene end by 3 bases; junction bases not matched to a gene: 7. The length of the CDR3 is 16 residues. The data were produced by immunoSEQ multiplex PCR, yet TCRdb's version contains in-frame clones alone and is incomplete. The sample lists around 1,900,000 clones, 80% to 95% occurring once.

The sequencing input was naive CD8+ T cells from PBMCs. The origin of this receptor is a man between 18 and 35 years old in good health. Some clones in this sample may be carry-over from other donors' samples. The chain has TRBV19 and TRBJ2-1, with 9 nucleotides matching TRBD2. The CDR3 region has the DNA TGTGCCAGTAGTACCCGACTAGCGGCATACTACAATGAGCAGTTCTTC. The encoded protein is CASSTRLAAYYNEQFF.